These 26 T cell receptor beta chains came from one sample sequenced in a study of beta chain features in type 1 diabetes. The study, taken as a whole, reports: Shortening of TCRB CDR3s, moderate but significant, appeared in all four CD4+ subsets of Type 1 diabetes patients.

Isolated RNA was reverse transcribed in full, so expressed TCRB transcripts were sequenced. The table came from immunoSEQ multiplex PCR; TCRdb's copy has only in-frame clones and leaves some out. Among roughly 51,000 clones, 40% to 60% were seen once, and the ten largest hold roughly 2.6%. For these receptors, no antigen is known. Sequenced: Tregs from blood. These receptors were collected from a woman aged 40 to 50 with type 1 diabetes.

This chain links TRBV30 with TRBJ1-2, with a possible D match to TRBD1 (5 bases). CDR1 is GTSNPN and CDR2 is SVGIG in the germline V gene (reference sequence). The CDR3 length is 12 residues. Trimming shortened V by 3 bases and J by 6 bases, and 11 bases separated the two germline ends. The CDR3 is CAWRGGENGYTF. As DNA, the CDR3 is TGTGCCTGGAGGGGGGGGGAGAATGGCTACACCTTC.

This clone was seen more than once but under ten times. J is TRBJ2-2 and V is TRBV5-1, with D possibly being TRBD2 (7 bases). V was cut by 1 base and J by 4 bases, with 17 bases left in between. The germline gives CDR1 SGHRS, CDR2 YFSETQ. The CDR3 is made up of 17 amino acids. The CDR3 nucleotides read TGCGCCAGCAGCTTGACAAGGGGGGGCCCGCTCACCGGGGAGCTGTTTTTT. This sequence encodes CASSLTRGGPLTGELFF.

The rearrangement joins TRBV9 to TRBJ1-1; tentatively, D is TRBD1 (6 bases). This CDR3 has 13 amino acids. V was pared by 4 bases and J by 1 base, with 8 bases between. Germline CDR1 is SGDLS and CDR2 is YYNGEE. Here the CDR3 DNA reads TGTGCCAGCAGCTGGGGGCCGAACACTGAAGCTTTCTTT. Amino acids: CASSWGPNTEAFF.

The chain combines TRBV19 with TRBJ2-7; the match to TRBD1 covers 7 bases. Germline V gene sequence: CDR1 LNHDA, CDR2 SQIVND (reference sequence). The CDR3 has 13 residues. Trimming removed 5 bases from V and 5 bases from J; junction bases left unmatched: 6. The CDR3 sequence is CASSRSGGDEQYF. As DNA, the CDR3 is TGTGCCAGTAGTCGTTCAGGGGGAGACGAGCAGTACTTC.

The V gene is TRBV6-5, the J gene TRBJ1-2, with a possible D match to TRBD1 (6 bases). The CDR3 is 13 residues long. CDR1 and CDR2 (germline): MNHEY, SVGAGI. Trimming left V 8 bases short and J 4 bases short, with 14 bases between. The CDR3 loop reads CASGPPTGYGYTF. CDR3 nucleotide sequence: TGTGCCAGCGGGCCTCCGACAGGCTATGGCTACACCTTC.

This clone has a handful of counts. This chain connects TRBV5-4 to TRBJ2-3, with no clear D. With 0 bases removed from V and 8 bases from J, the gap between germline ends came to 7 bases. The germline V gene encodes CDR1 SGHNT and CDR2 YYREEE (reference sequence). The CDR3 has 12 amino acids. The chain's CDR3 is CASSLDYVTQYF. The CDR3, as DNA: TGTGCCAGCAGCTTGGACTACGTTACGCAGTATTTT.

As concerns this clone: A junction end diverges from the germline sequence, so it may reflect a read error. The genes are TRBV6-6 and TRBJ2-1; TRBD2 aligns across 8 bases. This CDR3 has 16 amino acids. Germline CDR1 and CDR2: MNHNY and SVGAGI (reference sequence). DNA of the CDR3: TGTGCCAGCAGTTACTCGGGTAGCGGGGCTTACAATAAGCAGTTCTTC. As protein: CASSYSGSGAYNKQFF.

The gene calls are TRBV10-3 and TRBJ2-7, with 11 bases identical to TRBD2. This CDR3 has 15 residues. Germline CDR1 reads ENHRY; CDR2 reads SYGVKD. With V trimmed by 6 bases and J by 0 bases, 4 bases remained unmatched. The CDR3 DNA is TGTGCCATCAGACCCGGGACTAGCGGCTCCTACGAGCAGTACTTC. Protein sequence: CAIRPGTSGSYEQYF.

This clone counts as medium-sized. As DNA, the CDR3 is TGTGCCAGCTCACCAGCGGAGGGTTGCACTGAAGCTTTCTTT. Encoded protein: CASSPAEGCTEAFF. This sequence joins TRBV18 and TRBJ1-1; D unclear. CDR1 and CDR2 (germline): KGHSH, LQKENI. Trimming cost V 2 bases and J 4 bases, with 11 bases left between them. This CDR3 has 14 residues. The variable domain in full, with the rest retrieved from reference TRBV18 and TRBJ1-1, is NAGVMQNPRHLVRRRGQEARLRCSPMKGHSHVYWYRQLPEEGLKFMVYLQKENIIDESGMPKERFSAEFPKEGPSILRIQQVVRGDSAAYFCASSPAEGCTEAFFGQGTRLTVV.

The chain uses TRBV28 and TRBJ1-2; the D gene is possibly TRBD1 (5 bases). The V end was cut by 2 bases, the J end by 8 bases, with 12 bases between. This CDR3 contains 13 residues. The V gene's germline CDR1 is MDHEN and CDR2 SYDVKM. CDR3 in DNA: TGTGCCAGCAGTTTAATGGCAGGGCGAGGCTACACCTTC. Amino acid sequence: CASSLMAGRGYTF.

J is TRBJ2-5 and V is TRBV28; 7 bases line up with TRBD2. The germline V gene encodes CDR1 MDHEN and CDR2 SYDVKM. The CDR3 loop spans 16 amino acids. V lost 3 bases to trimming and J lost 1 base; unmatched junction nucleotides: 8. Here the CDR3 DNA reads TGTGCCAGCAGTTTGGGGCGGACTAGTTCCCAAGAGACCCAGTACTTC. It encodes CASSLGRTSSQETQYF.

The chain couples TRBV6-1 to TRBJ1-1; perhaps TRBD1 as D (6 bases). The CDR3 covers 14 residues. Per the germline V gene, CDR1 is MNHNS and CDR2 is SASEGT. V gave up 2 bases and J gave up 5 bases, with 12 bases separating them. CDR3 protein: CASSEYQGRTEAFF. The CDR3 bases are TGTGCCAGCAGTGAATACCAGGGGAGAACTGAAGCTTTCTTT.

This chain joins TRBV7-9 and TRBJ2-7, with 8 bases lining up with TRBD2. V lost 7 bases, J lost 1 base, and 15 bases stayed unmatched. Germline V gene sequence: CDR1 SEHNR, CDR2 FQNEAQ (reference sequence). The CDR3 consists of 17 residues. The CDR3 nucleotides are TGTGCCAGCAACGAAATCCCCGGACTAGCAGGTTCCTACGAGCAGTACTTC. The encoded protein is CASNEIPGLAGSYEQYF.

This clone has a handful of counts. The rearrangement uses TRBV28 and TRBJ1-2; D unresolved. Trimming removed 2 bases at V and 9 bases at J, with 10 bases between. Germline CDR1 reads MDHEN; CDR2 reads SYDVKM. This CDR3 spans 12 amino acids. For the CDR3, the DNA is TGTGCCAGCAGTTTACGTTTCACACGCTACACCTTC. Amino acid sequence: CASSLRFTRYTF.

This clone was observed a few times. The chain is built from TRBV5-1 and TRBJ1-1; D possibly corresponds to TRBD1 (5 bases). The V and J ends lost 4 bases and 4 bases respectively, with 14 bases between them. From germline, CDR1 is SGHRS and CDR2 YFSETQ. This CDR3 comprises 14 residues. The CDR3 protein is CASSGGTWGTEAFF. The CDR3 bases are TGCGCCAGCAGCGGGGGGACCTGGGGCACTGAAGCTTTCTTT.

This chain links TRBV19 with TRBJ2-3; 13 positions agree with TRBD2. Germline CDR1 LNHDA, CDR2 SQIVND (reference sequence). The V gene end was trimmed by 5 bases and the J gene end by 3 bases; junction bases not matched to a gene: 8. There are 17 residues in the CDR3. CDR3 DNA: TGTGCCAGTAGTCTCAGGACTAGCGGGGGAAGGACAGATACGCAGTATTTT. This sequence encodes CASSLRTSGGRTDTQYF.

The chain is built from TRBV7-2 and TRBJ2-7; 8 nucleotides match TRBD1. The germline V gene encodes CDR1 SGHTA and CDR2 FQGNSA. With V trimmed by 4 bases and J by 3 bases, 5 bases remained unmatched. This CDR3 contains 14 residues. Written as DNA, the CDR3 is TGTGCCAGCAGCTGGGACAGGTTTAGCTACGAGCAGTACTTC. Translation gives CASSWDRFSYEQYF. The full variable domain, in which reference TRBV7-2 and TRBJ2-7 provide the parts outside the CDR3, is GAGVSQSPSNKVTEKGKDVELRCDPISGHTALYWYRQSLGQGLEFLIYFQGNSAPDKSGLPSDRFSAERTGGSVSTLTIQRTQQEDSAVYLCASSWDRFSYEQYFGPGTRLTVT.

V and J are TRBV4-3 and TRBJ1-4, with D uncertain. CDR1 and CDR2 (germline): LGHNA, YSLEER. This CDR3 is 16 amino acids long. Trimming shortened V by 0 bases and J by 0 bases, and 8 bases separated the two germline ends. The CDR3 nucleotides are TGCGCCAGCAGCCAAGACCCGACAACAACTAATGAAAAACTGTTTTTT. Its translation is CASSQDPTTTNEKLFF.

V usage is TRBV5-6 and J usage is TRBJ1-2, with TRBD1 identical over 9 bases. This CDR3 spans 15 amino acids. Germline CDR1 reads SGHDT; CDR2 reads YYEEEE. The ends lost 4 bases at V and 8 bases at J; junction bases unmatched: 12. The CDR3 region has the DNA TGTGCCAGCAGCCCGGACCCGGACAGGGGCCGGGGCTACACCTTC. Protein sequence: CASSPDPDRGRGYTF.

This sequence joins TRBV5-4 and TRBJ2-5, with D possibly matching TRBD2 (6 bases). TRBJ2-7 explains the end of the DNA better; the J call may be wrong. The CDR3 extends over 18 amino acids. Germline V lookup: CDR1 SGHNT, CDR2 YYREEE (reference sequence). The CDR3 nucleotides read TGTGCCAGCAGCCTACGATTGGGGGGTGGGGCCAGGGCCTACGAGCAGTACTTC. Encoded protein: CASSLRLGGGARAYEQYF.

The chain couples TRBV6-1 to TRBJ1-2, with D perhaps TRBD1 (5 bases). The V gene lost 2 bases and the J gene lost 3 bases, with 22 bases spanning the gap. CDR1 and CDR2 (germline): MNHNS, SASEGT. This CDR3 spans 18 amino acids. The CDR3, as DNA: TGTGCCAGCAGTGAAAGGGATGGGGGGTGGGGGGTCGACTATGGCTACACCTTC. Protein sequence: CASSERDGGWGVDYGYTF.

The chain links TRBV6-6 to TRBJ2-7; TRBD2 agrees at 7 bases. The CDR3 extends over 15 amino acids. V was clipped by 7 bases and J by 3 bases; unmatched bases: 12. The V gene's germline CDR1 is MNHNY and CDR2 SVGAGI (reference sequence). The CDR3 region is CASTLVGGLVYEQYF. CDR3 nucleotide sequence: TGTGCCAGCACCCTGGTGGGGGGGTTGGTCTACGAGCAGTACTTC.

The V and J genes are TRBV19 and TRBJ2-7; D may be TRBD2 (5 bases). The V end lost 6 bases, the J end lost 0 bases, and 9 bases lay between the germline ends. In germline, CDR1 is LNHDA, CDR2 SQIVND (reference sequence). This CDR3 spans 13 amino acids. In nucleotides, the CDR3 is TGTGCCAGTAGCAGGAGGAACTCCTACGAGCAGTACTTC. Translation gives CASSRRNSYEQYF.

The CDR3 coding sequence is TGTGCCAGCAGCTTATTCGGGACAGACTCCTACGAGCAGTACTTC. It translates to CASSLFGTDSYEQYF. The chain uses TRBV11-1 and TRBJ2-7, with 7 bases fitting TRBD1. The CDR3 covers 15 residues. Germline V gene sequence: CDR1 SGHAT, CDR2 FQDESV (reference sequence). V gave up 2 bases and J gave up 0 bases; unmatched junction bases: 4.

The CDR3 DNA reads TGTGCCAGCAGGTCACCGGGACAGGGGGCCGGAGGCTACACCTTC. It specifies CASRSPGQGAGGYTF. The rearrangement joins TRBV5-4 to TRBJ1-2; 12 nucleotides align to TRBD1. The length of the CDR3 is 15 residues. Germline CDR1 reads SGHNT; CDR2 reads YYREEE (reference sequence). The V segment lost 5 bases and the J segment 8 bases; nucleotides outside the gene matches: 10.

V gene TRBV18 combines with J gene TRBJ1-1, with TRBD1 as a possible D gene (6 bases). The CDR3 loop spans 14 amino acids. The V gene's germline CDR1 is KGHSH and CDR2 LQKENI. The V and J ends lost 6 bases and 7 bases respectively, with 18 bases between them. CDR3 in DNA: TGTGCCAGCTCCCTCGGACAGACTCGGGTTGAAGCTTTCTTT. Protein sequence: CASSLGQTRVEAFF.